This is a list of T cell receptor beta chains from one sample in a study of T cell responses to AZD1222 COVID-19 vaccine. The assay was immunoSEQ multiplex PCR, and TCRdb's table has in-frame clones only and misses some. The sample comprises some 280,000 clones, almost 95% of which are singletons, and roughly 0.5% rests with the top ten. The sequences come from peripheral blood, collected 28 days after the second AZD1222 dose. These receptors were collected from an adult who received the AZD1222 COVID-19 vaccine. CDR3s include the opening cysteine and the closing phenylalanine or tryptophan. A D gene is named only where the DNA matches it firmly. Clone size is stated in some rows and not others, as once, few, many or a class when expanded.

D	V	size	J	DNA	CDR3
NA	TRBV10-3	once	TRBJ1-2	TGTGCCATCAGTGGGGAGGGCTATGGCTACACCTTC	CAISGEGYGYTF
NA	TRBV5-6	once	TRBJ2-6	TGTGCCAGCAGCTTGGACGTGGGTTGGTTTCCTGGGGCCAACGTCCTGACTTTC	CASSLDVGWFPGANVLTF
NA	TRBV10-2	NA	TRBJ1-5	TGCGCCAGCGGCGGGACAAGCAATCAGCCCCAGCATTTT	CASGGTSNQPQHF
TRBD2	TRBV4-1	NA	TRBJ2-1	TGCGCCAGCAGCCAAGGACTAGCGGGGAGCTCCTACAATGAGCAGTTCTTC	CASSQGLAGSSYNEQFF
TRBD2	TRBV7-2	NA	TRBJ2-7	TGTGCCAGCAGCTTAGTGGTAGCGGGAGGGGTCTACGAGCAGTACTTC	CASSLVVAGGVYEQYF
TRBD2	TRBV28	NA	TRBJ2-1	TGTGCCAGCACGATAGCGGGAGCCTACAATGAGCAGTTCTTC	CASTIAGAYNEQFF
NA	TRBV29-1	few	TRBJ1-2	TGCAGCGTTGGAGACAGAGCTAACTATGGCTACACCTTC	CSVGDRANYGYTF
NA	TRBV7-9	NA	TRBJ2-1	TGTGCCAGCAGCTTAGCGGGGGGAGACAATGAGCAGTTCTTC	CASSLAGGDNEQFF
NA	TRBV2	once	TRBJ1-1	TGTGCCAGCGAGGGGGGGGCAGGAACTGAAGCTTTCTTT	CASEGGAGTEAFF
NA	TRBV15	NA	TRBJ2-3	TGTGCCACCAGCAGAGATCAAGGCTCCCGGAGAGGCGCAGATACGCAGTATTTT	CATSRDQGSRRGADTQYF
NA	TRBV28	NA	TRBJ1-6	TGTGCCAGCAGTTTAGGGGGCGCGAGGAATTCACCCCTCCACTTT	CASSLGGARNSPLHF
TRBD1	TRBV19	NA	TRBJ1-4	TGTGCCAGTAGGCCTCCGGGACAGGGGATTTGGAAACTGTTTTTT	CASRPPGQGIWKLFF
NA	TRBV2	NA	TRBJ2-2	TGTGCCAGCAGGAGGGACAATGCAAACACCGGGGAGCTGTTTTTT	CASRRDNANTGELFF
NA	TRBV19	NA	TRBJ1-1	TGTGCCAGTATTGGTGGGGGACATCGGACTCTCACTGAAGCTTTCTTT	CASIGGGHRTLTEAFF
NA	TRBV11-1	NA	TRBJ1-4	TGTGCCAGCAGCTTAGCAACAGGAGAGGAAAAACTGTTTTTT	CASSLATGEEKLFF
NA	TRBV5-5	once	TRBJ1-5	TGTGCCAGCAGCCTCCGGACACAGGATCAGCCCCAGCATTTT	CASSLRTQDQPQHF
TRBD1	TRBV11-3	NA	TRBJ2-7	TGTGCCAGCAGCTTTCAGGGGGACCACTACGAGCAGTACTTC	CASSFQGDHYEQYF
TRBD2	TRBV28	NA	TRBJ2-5	TGTGCCAGCGAACCGCCGGGGGGGACCCAGTACTTC	CASEPPGGTQYF
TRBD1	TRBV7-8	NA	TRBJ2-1	TGTGCCAGCAGCCGAATAAGGGGACAGGGGTTTGGGAATGAGCAGTTCTTC	CASSRIRGQGFGNEQFF
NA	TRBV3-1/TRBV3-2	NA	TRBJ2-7	TGTGCCAGCAGCCACGCACCCTACGAGCAGTACTTC	CASSHAPYEQYF
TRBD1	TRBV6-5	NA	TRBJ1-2	TGTGCCAGCAGGCGCGACAGGGGTGGCTATGGCTACACCTTC	CASRRDRGGYGYTF
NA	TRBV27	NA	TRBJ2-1	TGTGCCAGCACCGAGGGGTTAGCGGAGCTGTTCTTC	CASTEGLAELFF
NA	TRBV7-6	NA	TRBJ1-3	TGTGCCAGCAGCCCCATCCGGGACGCTGGAAACACCATATATTTT	CASSPIRDAGNTIYF
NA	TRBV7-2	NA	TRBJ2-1	TGTGCCAGCAGCTTAAGTACACGGAGGGATGAGCAGTTCTTC	CASSLSTRRDEQFF
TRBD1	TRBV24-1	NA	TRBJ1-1	TGTGCCACCGCGGGACAGGGGACCGATGAAGCTTTCTTT	CATAGQGTDEAFF
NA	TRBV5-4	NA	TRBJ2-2	TGTGCCAGCAGCACTCGGGCCTCCGGGGCTGGGGAGCTGTTTTTT	CASSTRASGAGELFF
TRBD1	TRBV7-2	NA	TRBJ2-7	TGTGCCAGCAGCCTATCGACAGGGATGGCCGAGCAGTACTTC	CASSLSTGMAEQYF
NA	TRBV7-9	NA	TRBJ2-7	TGTGCCAGCAGCTTAGCGCCGGACACCTCCTACGAGCAGTACTTC	CASSLAPDTSYEQYF
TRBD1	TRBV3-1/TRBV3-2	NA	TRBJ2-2	TGTGCCAGCAGCCAAAGAAGCCATTATACGGACAGGGAGAAGAACACCGGGGAGCTGTTTTTT	CASSQRSHYTDREKNTGELFF